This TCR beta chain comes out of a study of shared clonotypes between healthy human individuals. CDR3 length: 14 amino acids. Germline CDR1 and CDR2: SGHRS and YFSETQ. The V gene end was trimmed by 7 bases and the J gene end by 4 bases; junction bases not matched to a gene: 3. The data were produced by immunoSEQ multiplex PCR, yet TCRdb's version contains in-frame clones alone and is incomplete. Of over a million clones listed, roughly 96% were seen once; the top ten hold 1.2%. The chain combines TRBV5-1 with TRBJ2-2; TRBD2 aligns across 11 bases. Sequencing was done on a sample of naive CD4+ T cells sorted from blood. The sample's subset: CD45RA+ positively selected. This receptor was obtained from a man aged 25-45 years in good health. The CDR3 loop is CASGTSGSTGELFF. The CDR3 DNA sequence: TGCGCCAGCGGGACTAGCGGAAGCACCGGGGAGCTGTTTTTT.